This record looks at one T cell receptor beta chain sequence and its context. Its antigen is unidentified. At survey level, the immunoSEQ assay was run in its v3.0 version. TCRdb keeps only in-frame clones here, not all; method: immunoSEQ multiplex PCR. Counted here are 15,000 to 20,000 clones, roughly 90% occurring once; the ten biggest clones make up about 9%. This specimen belongs to a study of long-term antiretroviral therapy in people with HIV. Study results and limitations: ART-treated samples gained diversity yet remained below transplant donor controls. Collection of the blood, which took place between about 2004 and 2018, possibly occurred under older ART regimens. Relative to control repertoires, HIV repertoires exhibited narrower CDR3 length ranges.

V was shortened by 0 bases and J by 3 bases, with 9 bases between the two germline ends. The CDR3 is 14 residues long. Germline values: CDR1 SGHNT, CDR2 YYREEE (reference sequence). The sequencing used unsorted PBMCs, collected 0.3 years after starting antiretroviral therapy. V usage is TRBV5-4 and J usage is TRBJ2-5, with D unresolved. The sequence was collected from a man in his sixties with HIV. CDR3 sequence reads: CASSLVTVKETQYF. The DNA of the CDR3 is TGTGCCAGCAGCTTGGTTACGGTGAAAGAGACCCAGTACTTC.